The rows below give T cell receptor beta chains drawn from one sample of a study of PD-1 blockade in classical Hodgkin lymphoma. Here immunoSEQ multiplex PCR was the method, and the copy in TCRdb shows in-frame clones only, minus some. The repertoire holds roughly 81,000 clones, with around 90% as singletons. The material was peripheral blood mononuclear cells (PBMCs), obtained before the second cycle of nivolumab. Receptor source: a human donor with classical Hodgkin lymphoma. CDR3s include the opening cysteine and the closing phenylalanine or tryptophan. A D gene is named only where the DNA matches it firmly. Only some rows state a clone size, as once, few, many or a class for expanded clones.

NA	TRBV27	TRBJ2-7	TRBD2	CASSWTSGRAGEQYF	TGTGCCAGCAGTTGGACTAGCGGGAGGGCGGGCGAGCAGTACTTC
NA	TRBV10-3	TRBJ2-1	TRBD2	CASKSPGTSGTHEQFF	TGTGCCAGCAAGTCCCCCGGGACTAGCGGGACCCATGAGCAGTTCTTC
NA	TRBV6-6	TRBJ2-1	NA	CASTGDNEQFF	TGTGCCAGCACAGGGGACAATGAGCAGTTCTTC
NA	TRBV7-2	TRBJ2-7	NA	CASSWGYGANEQYF	TGTGCCAGCAGCTGGGGCTACGGGGCGAACGAGCAGTACTTC
NA	TRBV19	TRBJ1-1	TRBD1	CASSLPGQGIAEAFF	TGTGCCAGTAGTCTACCGGGACAGGGAATTGCCGAAGCTTTCTTT
NA	TRBV19	TRBJ2-1	TRBD1	CASSTRDRDYNEQFF	TGTGCCAGTAGCACGAGGGACAGGGACTACAATGAGCAGTTCTTC
NA	TRBV13	TRBJ2-7	NA	CASSEGWGREQYF	TGTGCCAGCAGCGAGGGCTGGGGACGCGAGCAGTACTTC
NA	TRBV6-1	TRBJ2-7	NA	CASRLADVNYEQYF	TGTGCCAGCAGATTAGCGGACGTAAACTACGAGCAGTACTTC
NA	TRBV6-1	TRBJ2-7	NA	CASSLTLQGHEQYF	TGTGCCAGCAGCCTTACGCTCCAGGGCCACGAGCAGTACTTC
NA	TRBV19	TRBJ1-1	NA	CATQPAMNTEAFF	TGTGCCACCCAGCCGGCAATGAACACTGAAGCTTTCTTT
NA	TRBV6-1	TRBJ1-1	NA	CASRQGMNTEAFF	TGTGCCAGCAGGCAGGGCATGAACACTGAAGCTTTCTTT
NA	TRBV19	TRBJ1-1	TRBD1	CASAAGTGDMNTEAFF	TGTGCCAGTGCCGCCGGGACAGGGGATATGAACACTGAAGCTTTCTTT
NA	TRBV11-2	TRBJ2-7	TRBD2	CASSGGLGREQYF	TGTGCCAGCAGCGGGGGACTAGGGCGCGAGCAGTACTTC
NA	TRBV6-5	TRBJ2-2	NA	CASSLGPSPGELFF	TGTGCCAGCAGTTTGGGCCCCAGCCCCGGGGAGCTGTTTTTT
NA	TRBV4-2	TRBJ2-5	TRBD2	CASSQREGLIVQETQYF	TGTGCCAGCAGCCAGCGGGAGGGCCTTATCGTCCAAGAGACCCAGTACTTC
NA	TRBV28	TRBJ2-1	NA	CASSTQGFSGDEQFF	TGTGCCAGCAGTACTCAGGGCTTTAGCGGCGATGAGCAGTTCTTC
NA	TRBV6-5	TRBJ2-7	NA	CASSYGESYEQYF	TGTGCCAGCAGTTACGGGGAATCCTACGAGCAGTACTTC
NA	TRBV30	TRBJ1-2	TRBD1	CAWSDWDRGDYGYTF	TGTGCCTGGAGTGACTGGGACAGGGGAGACTACGGCTACACCTTC
NA	TRBV10-2	TRBJ1-2	NA	CASSDQQGLANYGYTF	TGCGCCAGCAGTGATCAGCAGGGCCTAGCTAACTATGGCTACACCTTC
NA	TRBV19	TRBJ2-3	TRBD1	CASSPGQGAYTQYF	TGTGCCAGTAGTCCGGGACAGGGGGCTTATACGCAGTATTTT
NA	TRBV6-6	TRBJ1-5	NA	CASSSSDGSNQPQHF	TGTGCCAGCAGTTCCTCGGACGGTAGCAATCAGCCCCAGCATTTT
NA	TRBV27	TRBJ1-1	NA	CASSSLGDTEAFF	TGTGCCAGCAGTTCCCTGGGGGACACTGAAGCTTTCTTT
NA	TRBV7-9	TRBJ2-7	NA	CASSPVGREIYEQYF	TGTGCCAGCAGCCCCGTGGGTAGGGAGATCTACGAGCAGTACTTC
NA	TRBV11-2	TRBJ2-7	NA	CASSSATLSYEQYF	TGTGCCAGCAGCTCTGCGACTCTTTCCTACGAGCAGTACTTC
NA	TRBV28	TRBJ2-1	NA	CATGTSVNNEQFF	TGTGCCACCGGGACCAGCGTAAACAATGAGCAGTTCTTC
once	TRBV9	TRBJ2-7	TRBD2	CASSAVGRAEQYF	TGTGCCAGCAGCGCCGTGGGGAGGGCCGAGCAGTACTTC
NA	TRBV19	TRBJ2-1	NA	CASSMGTQQDEQFF	TGTGCCAGTAGTATGGGGACTCAGCAGGATGAGCAGTTCTTC
NA	TRBV27	TRBJ2-6	NA	CASSLGQGRLRANVLTF	TGTGCCAGCAGTTTGGGGCAGGGAAGACTTCGGGCCAACGTCCTGACTTTC
NA	TRBV6-1	TRBJ2-7	TRBD2	CASSEQPSGGDEQYF	TGTGCCAGCAGTGAACAGCCTAGCGGGGGAGACGAGCAGTACTTC
NA	TRBV7-6	TRBJ1-4	TRBD1	CASSPGTGRDINEKLFF	TGTGCCAGCAGCCCGGGGACAGGGAGGGATATTAATGAAAAACTGTTTTTT
NA	TRBV6-5	TRBJ1-2	NA	CASSLGRYGYTF	TGTGCCAGCAGCCTCGGACGGTATGGCTACACCTTC
NA	TRBV7-9	TRBJ2-1	TRBD2	CASSLGGLYNEQFF	TGTGCCAGCAGCCTGGGAGGGCTGTACAATGAGCAGTTCTTC
NA	TRBV15	TRBJ2-2	NA	CATSRDPIGELFF	TGTGCCACCAGCAGAGATCCGATCGGGGAGCTGTTTTTT
NA	TRBV7-9	TRBJ2-1	TRBD2	CASSTWTSGIASYNEQFF	TGTGCCAGCAGCACGTGGACTAGCGGGATCGCCTCCTACAATGAGCAGTTCTTC
NA	TRBV5-6	TRBJ2-7	NA	CASSFKKGNPYEQYF	TGTGCCAGCAGCTTTAAAAAGGGGAACCCCTACGAGCAGTACTTC
NA	TRBV27	TRBJ2-3	NA	CASSLTSTDTQYF	TGTGCCAGCAGTTTGACAAGCACAGATACGCAGTATTTT
NA	TRBV19	TRBJ2-7	NA	CASSPEVGIREQYF	TGTGCCAGTAGCCCCGAGGTAGGGATCCGCGAGCAGTACTTC